This TCR beta chain was found in a study of T cells after yellow fever vaccination. Production of TCR cDNA was by 5'RACE template switching, which also added a universal primer site and UMIs. TCRdb independently ran MiXCR on the 5' RACE reads; one entry per CDR3 protein. The sample records 150,000 to 200,000 distinct CDR3 sequences, approximately 6.2% being singletons. Concerning this clonotype: Its antigen remains unidentified.

Notes on the study in general: Weaker, the secondary response peaked sooner, at day 5 versus 15. Repertoires sorted by FACS could include abundant clonotypes that are contaminants from the bulk population. Few clonotypes appeared in both CD4 and CD8 compartments.

The germline CDR1 and CDR2 sequences are DFQATT and SNEGSKA (reference sequence). Trimming shortened V by 3 bases and J by 0 bases, and 9 bases separated the two germline ends. CDR3 length: 14 amino acids. The chain employs TRBV20-1 and TRBJ1-5; D unresolved. The sequence was collected from a man aged 18 to 29 who received the YFV17D yellow fever vaccine. This specimen consisted of CD4+ T cells sorted from PBMCs, obtained on the day of the first yellow fever vaccination. This CDR3 is CSASALNSNQPQHF. The DNA of the CDR3 is TGCAGTGCTAGTGCGCTCAATAGCAATCAGCCCCAGCATTTT.